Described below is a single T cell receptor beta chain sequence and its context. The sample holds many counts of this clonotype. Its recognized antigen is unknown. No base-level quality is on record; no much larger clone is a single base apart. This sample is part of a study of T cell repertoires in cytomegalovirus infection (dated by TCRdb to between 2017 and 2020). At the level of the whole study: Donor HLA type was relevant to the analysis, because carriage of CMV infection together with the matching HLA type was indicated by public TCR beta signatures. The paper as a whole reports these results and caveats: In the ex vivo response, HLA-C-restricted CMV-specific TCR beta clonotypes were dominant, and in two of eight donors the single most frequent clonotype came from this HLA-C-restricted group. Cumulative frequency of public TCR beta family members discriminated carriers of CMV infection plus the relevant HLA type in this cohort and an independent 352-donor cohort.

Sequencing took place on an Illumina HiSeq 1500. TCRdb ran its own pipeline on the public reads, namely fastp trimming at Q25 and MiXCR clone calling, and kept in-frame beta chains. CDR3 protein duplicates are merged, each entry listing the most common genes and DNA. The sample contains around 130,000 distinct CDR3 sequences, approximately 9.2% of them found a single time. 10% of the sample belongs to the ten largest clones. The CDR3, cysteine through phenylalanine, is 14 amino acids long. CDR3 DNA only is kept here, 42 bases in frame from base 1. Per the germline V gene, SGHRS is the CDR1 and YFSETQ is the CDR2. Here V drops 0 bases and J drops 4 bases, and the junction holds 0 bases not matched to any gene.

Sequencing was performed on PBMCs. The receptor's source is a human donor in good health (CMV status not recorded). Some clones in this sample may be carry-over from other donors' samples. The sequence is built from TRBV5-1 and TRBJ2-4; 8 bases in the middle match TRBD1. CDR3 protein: CASSLGTGKNIQYF. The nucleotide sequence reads TGCGCCAGCAGCTTGGGGACAGGGAAAAACATTCAGTACTTC.